The 24 T cell receptor beta chains presented below share a single source sample, sequenced in a study of control samples from healthy donors and cancer patients. The assay was immunoSEQ multiplex PCR, and TCRdb's table has in-frame clones only and misses some. The sample records about 25,000 clones, approximately 85% being singletons. Sample: PBMCs. Receptor source: a woman in her sixties with head and neck cancer.

The genes are TRBV9 and TRBJ2-6; D not resolved. The germline V and J ends were trimmed by 0 bases and 0 bases, with 7 bases remaining between them. Germline V gene data show CDR1 as SGDLS and CDR2 as YYNGEE. The length of the CDR3 is 16 residues. CDR3 in amino acids: CASSVEAASGANVLTF. The CDR3 bases are TGTGCCAGCAGCGTAGAGGCAGCCTCTGGGGCCAACGTCCTGACTTTC.

The V and J genes are TRBV19 and TRBJ2-1, with 8 bases fitting TRBD2. In germline, CDR1 is LNHDA, CDR2 SQIVND (reference sequence). The CDR3 runs to 18 residues. The V segment lost 7 bases and the J segment 2 bases; nucleotides outside the gene matches: 16. The CDR3 sequence is CASTLNPGTSTPYNEQFF. The CDR3 DNA reads TGTGCCAGTACCCTAAACCCCGGGACTAGTACTCCCTACAATGAGCAGTTCTTC.

The chain uses TRBV18 and TRBJ2-7; D may be TRBD2 (5 bases). Trimming removed 0 bases at V and 2 bases at J, with 14 bases between. In germline, CDR1 is KGHSH, CDR2 LQKENI. The CDR3 extends over 16 amino acids. CDR3 amino acids: CASSPPGSGVPYEQYF. As DNA, the CDR3 is TGTGCCAGCTCACCACCGGGGAGCGGCGTTCCCTACGAGCAGTACTTC. Together with reference TRBV18 and TRBJ2-7, the CDR3 gives the full variable domain: NAGVMQNPRHLVRRRGQEARLRCSPMKGHSHVYWYRQLPEEGLKFMVYLQKENIIDESGMPKERFSAEFPKEGPSILRIQQVVRGDSAAYFCASSPPGSGVPYEQYFGPGTRLTVT.

In its sample, this clone was seen a few times. V and J are TRBV16 and TRBJ2-7, with 7 bases that match TRBD2. The V and J ends lost 6 bases and 6 bases, in that order; junction bases with no gene match: 14. The CDR3 is 15 residues long. CDR1 and CDR2 (germline): KGHSY, FQNENV. The CDR3 spells CASSRNSGGGGEQYF. As DNA, the CDR3 is TGTGCCAGCAGTCGAAATTCGGGGGGAGGCGGCGAGCAGTACTTC.

The gene calls are TRBV7-9 and TRBJ2-7, with 7 bases lining up with TRBD2. V was pared by 1 base and J by 3 bases, with 6 bases of the junction left unmatched. Looked up from germline, CDR1 is SEHNR and CDR2 is FQNEAQ (reference sequence). CDR3 length equals 15 residues. In nucleotides, the CDR3 is TGTGCCAGCAGCTTAGGGGCGGGAGCAGTCTACGAGCAGTACTTC. This encodes CASSLGAGAVYEQYF.

The chain has TRBV6-5 and TRBJ1-6; TRBD1 is a possible D gene (5 bases). V dropped 4 bases and J dropped 14 bases, with 21 bases sitting between them. CDR3 length: 15 amino acids. Germline values: CDR1 MNHEY, CDR2 SVGAGI. Here the CDR3 DNA reads TGTGCCAGCAGTTCCCCCCGGGACCGCGGTGTGACCCTCCACTTT. As protein: CASSSPRDRGVTLHF.

V usage is TRBV18 and J usage is TRBJ2-2; D is perhaps TRBD1 or TRBD2 (5 bases each). CDR3 length: 15 residues. Trimming took 3 bases from V and 3 from J, leaving 11 bases between them. The V gene's germline CDR1 is KGHSH and CDR2 LQKENI. CDR3 bases: TGTGCCAGCTCACCTCTTCGGGGCGACACCGGGGAGCTGTTTTTT. It translates to CASSPLRGDTGELFF.

The chain couples TRBV6-5 to TRBJ1-1; D perhaps matches TRBD1 (6 bases). CDR3 length equals 16 residues. Germline CDR1 is MNHEY and CDR2 is SVGAGI. The V end was cut by 0 bases, the J end by 0 bases, with 11 bases between. CDR3 sequence reads: CASSYSPGQLNTEAFF. CDR3 coding DNA: TGTGCCAGCAGTTACTCGCCCGGACAGCTGAACACTGAAGCTTTCTTT.

The rearrangement joins TRBV18 to TRBJ1-4; D remains ambiguous. The CDR3 covers 13 residues. V was pared by 6 bases and J by 5 bases, with 10 bases between. Germline CDR1 reads KGHSH; CDR2 reads LQKENI. DNA of the CDR3: TGTGCCAGCTCCGACGGAATGAATGAAAAACTGTTTTTT. It yields the protein CASSDGMNEKLFF.

A note on this clone: The same CDR3 arises from other DNA sequences in this sample as well. V usage is TRBV30 and J usage is TRBJ2-5; D may be TRBD1 or TRBD2 (5 bases each). Germline lookup yields CDR1 GTSNPN and CDR2 SVGIG (reference sequence). V gave up 1 base and J gave up 6 bases, with 24 bases separating them. The CDR3 is made up of 17 amino acids. For the CDR3, the DNA is TGTGCCTGGAGTGGGGGTCGGGGCGGCCTTGTTGGTCAGACCCAGTACTTC. Translating gives CAWSGGRGGLVGQTQYF.

This chain joins TRBV7-2 and TRBJ2-7, with 9 bases aligning to TRBD2. The CDR3 has 16 residues. The trim removed 3 bases at V and 7 bases at J, leaving 13 bases unmatched. CDR1 is SGHTA, CDR2 FQGNSA, per germline. This chain's CDR3 is CASSFALAGVTGEQYF. CDR3 nucleotides: TGTGCCAGCAGCTTCGCCTTAGCGGGGGTGACCGGGGAGCAGTACTTC.

The count of this clone is one. The chain recombines TRBV6-5 with TRBJ1-1, with 7 bases lining up with TRBD1. Germline assignment: CDR1 MNHEY and CDR2 SVGAGI. With V trimmed by 5 bases and J by 3 bases, 9 bases remained unmatched. The length of the CDR3 is 15 residues. The CDR3 is CASSRQGRGYTEAFF. The CDR3, as DNA: TGTGCCAGCAGTCGACAGGGACGCGGGTACACTGAAGCTTTCTTT.

This clone was detected a few times. The gene calls are TRBV7-8 and TRBJ2-7; D remains ambiguous. The V gene's germline CDR1 is SGHVS and CDR2 FQNEAQ. The CDR3 loop spans 14 amino acids. The V end lost 1 base, the J end lost 4 bases, and 11 bases lay between the germline ends. The CDR3 reads CASSLGVPAYEQYF. CDR3 bases: TGTGCCAGCAGCTTAGGGGTCCCCGCGTACGAGCAGTACTTC.

This chain connects TRBV3-1 (or the pseudogene TRBV3-2) to TRBJ2-1; 8 bases line up with TRBD2. J was trimmed by 8 bases and V by 4 bases; bases with no gene match: 13. Per the germline V gene, CDR1 is LGHDT and CDR2 is YNNKEL (reference sequence). The CDR3 length is 16 residues. As DNA, the CDR3 is TGTGCCAGCAGCCTCCAGCGGCGGGCGGGGGGTGATGAGCAGTTCTTC. Its translation is CASSLQRRAGGDEQFF.

About this clone itself: This same CDR3 is encoded by further DNA sequences in the sample. The chain couples TRBV6-2 or TRBV6-3 to TRBJ2-7, with TRBD1 matching over 11 bases. The V gene end was trimmed by 5 bases and the J gene end by 5 bases; junction bases not matched to a gene: 5. The V gene's germline CDR1 is MNHEY and CDR2 SVGEGT. The CDR3 sequence is 14 residues long. The chain's CDR3 is CASSDGQGANEQYF. DNA for the CDR3: TGTGCCAGCAGTGACGGACAGGGGGCTAACGAGCAGTACTTC.

V gene TRBV6-2 or TRBV6-3 combines with J gene TRBJ1-2, with 9 bases that match TRBD1. This CDR3 has 17 amino acids. Germline V lookup: CDR1 MNHEY, CDR2 SVGEGT. V trimming: 6 bases; J trimming: 3 bases; junction bases outside the gene matches: 14. CDR3 nucleotide sequence: TGTGCCAGCAGCGGAAGATACCAACAGGGGGCGGACTATGGCTACACCTTC. Protein sequence: CASSGRYQQGADYGYTF.

V usage is TRBV3-1 (or the pseudogene TRBV3-2) and J usage is TRBJ2-2, with 14 bases lining up with TRBD2. The CDR3 consists of 19 residues. CDR1 is LGHDT, CDR2 YNNKEL, per germline (reference sequence). With V trimmed by 3 bases and J by 0 bases, 6 bases remained unmatched. The CDR3 spells CASSQGLAGDFANTGELFF. CDR3 DNA: TGTGCCAGCAGCCAGGGACTAGCGGGAGATTTTGCGAACACCGGGGAGCTGTTTTTT.

In its sample, this clone was seen a few times. The chain combines TRBV27 with TRBJ2-7; TRBD2 is a possible D gene (6 bases). The CDR3 covers 12 residues. Trimming removed 2 bases from V and 6 bases from J, with 8 bases in between. Germline CDR1 and CDR2: MNHEY and SMNVEV (reference sequence). CDR3 sequence: CASSLRGGEQYF. The CDR3 nucleotides are TGTGCCAGCAGTTTAAGGGGAGGCGAGCAGTACTTC.

This chain links TRBV20-1 with TRBJ2-1; the D gene is possibly TRBD2 (6 bases). Trimming took 6 bases from V and 5 from J, leaving 8 bases between them. CDR3 length equals 11 residues. Germline lookup yields CDR1 DFQATT and CDR2 SNEGSKA (reference sequence). The CDR3 here is CSARLDNEQFF. The CDR3 DNA sequence: TGCAGTGCAAGACTAGACAATGAGCAGTTCTTC.

The chain has TRBV5-1 and TRBJ2-7; D perhaps matches TRBD2 (5 bases). Germline assignment: CDR1 SGHRS and CDR2 YFSETQ. This CDR3 contains 14 residues. V was trimmed by 3 bases and J by 2 bases, leaving 12 bases between them. CDR3 DNA: TGCGCCAGCAGCTCGGCTCCCGGGACCTACGAGCAGTACTTC. This encodes CASSSAPGTYEQYF.

The chain employs TRBV7-2 and TRBJ2-7; D perhaps matches TRBD2 (6 bases). Germline lookup yields CDR1 SGHTA and CDR2 FQGNSA. This CDR3 region has 13 residues. CDR3 nucleotide sequence: TGTGCTACCGGGACTCCTAACTCCTACGAGCAGTACTTC. Its protein product is CATGTPNSYEQYF.

This clone counts as medium-sized. CDR3 sequence reads: CASSLSVGYEQYF. The CDR3 DNA is TGTGCCAGCAGTTTATCTGTGGGGTACGAGCAGTACTTC. J is TRBJ2-7 and V is TRBV27; D is undetermined. The CDR3 consists of 13 residues. Germline V CDR1 and CDR2: MNHEY, SMNVEV (reference sequence). The V end was cut by 0 bases, the J end by 4 bases, with 7 bases between.

V gene TRBV5-1 combines with J gene TRBJ2-5, with 10 bases that match TRBD2. V was clipped by 5 bases and J by 5 bases; unmatched bases: 6. Germline CDR1 SGHRS, CDR2 YFSETQ. CDR3 length equals 14 residues. The CDR3 loop is CASSPSGGEETQYF. CDR3 coding DNA: TGCGCCAGCAGTCCTAGCGGGGGTGAGGAGACCCAGTACTTC.

The V and J genes are TRBV4-3 and TRBJ2-1; tentatively, D is TRBD1 or TRBD2 (6 bases each). Trimming removed 1 base from V and 8 bases from J, with 15 bases in between. Germline-derived CDR1 and CDR2 are LGHNA and YSLEER. The CDR3 spans 15 residues. The CDR3 nucleotides read TGCGCCAGCAGCCAAGGGGGGGCCTCCTTGGATGAGCAGTTCTTC. This sequence encodes CASSQGGASLDEQFF.